This TCR beta chain was retrieved from a study of shared clonotypes between healthy human individuals. Study-level information: A donor's plate count was three for CD4 naive and three for CD4 memory; CD8 naive had two and CD8 memory one.

General observations from the study: Shared clonotypes across all four donors exceeded non-shared ones in generation probability. Clonotypes that were shared across a handful of donors made up around 4.6% of naive CD4 clonotypes.

Naive CD8 isolation took CD45RO-negative cells positively selected for CCR7 and excluded terminally differentiated effector memory CD45RA+ cells. Study donors comprised healthy, HIV-negative adults devoid of recent acute infection or vaccination. Note on this clone: The antigen is unknown.

The method was immunoSEQ multiplex PCR; TCRdb's version includes in-frame clones alone and lacks a portion of them. The data hold about 2.2 million clones, with 93% observed a single time. CDR3 length equals 13 residues. This TCR was recovered from a man between 18 and 29 years old in good health. Some clones in this sample may be carry-over from other donors' samples. The chain recombines TRBV21-1 with TRBJ2-3; the table's TRBD2 call for D was not verified on the DNA. TRBV21-1 is labeled a pseudogene. The specimen sequenced was naive CD8+ T cells from PBMCs. The CDR3 loop is CASTYQGGGTQYF. The CDR3 DNA reads TGTGCCAGCACCTACCAGGGCGGGGGTACGCAGTATTTT.